This T cell receptor beta chain was sequenced during a study of shared clonotypes between healthy human individuals. The germline V and J ends were trimmed by 5 bases and 1 base, with 8 bases remaining between them. The CDR3 totals 14 residues. CDR1 is MNHEY, CDR2 SVGAGI, per germline. Using immunoSEQ multiplex PCR, the repertoire was profiled, and TCRdb retains in-frame clones only, with some absent. Of about a million clones listed, about 75% are singletons. The chain couples TRBV6-5 to TRBJ2-2; perhaps D is TRBD1 or TRBD2 (5 bases each). This receptor was obtained from a man between 18 and 29 years old in good health. The sample consisted of memory CD4+ T cells sorted from blood. Sample subset: CD45RA-negative fraction. Here the CDR3 reads CASSGTRNTGELFF. For the CDR3, the DNA is TGTGCCAGCAGTGGGACCCGGAACACCGGGGAGCTGTTTTTT.